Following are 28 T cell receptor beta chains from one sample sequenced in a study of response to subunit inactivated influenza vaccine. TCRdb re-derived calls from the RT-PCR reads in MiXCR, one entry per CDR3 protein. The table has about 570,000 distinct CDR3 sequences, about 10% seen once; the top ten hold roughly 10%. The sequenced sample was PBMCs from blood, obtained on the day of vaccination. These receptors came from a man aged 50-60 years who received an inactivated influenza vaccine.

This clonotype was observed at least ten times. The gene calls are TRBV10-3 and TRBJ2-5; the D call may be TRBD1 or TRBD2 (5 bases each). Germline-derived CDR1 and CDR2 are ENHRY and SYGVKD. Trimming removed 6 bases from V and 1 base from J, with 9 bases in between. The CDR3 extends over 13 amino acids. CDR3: CAIRGDSQETQYF. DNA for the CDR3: TGTGCCATCAGGGGAGACAGCCAAGAGACCCAGTACTTC.

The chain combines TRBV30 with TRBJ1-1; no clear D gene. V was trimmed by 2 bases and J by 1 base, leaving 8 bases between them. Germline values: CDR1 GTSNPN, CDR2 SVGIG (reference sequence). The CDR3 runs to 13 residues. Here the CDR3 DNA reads TGTGCCTGGAGTTGGAGGCGGAACACTGAAGCTTTCTTT. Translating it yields CAWSWRRNTEAFF.

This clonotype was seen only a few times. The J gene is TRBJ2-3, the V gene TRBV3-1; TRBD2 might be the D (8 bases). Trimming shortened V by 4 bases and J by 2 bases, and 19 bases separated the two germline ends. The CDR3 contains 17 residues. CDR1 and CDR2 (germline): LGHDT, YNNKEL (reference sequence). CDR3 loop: CASSRRGGQTYTDTQYF. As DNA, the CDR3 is TGTGCCAGCAGCCGACGGGGGGGACAGACGTACACAGATACGCAGTATTTT.

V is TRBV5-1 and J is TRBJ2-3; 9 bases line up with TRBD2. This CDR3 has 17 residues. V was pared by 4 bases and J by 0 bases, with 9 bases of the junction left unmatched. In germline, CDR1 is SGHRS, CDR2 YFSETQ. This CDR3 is CASSGGLAAPSTDTQYF. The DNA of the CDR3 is TGCGCCAGCAGCGGGGGACTAGCCGCTCCTAGCACAGATACGCAGTATTTT.

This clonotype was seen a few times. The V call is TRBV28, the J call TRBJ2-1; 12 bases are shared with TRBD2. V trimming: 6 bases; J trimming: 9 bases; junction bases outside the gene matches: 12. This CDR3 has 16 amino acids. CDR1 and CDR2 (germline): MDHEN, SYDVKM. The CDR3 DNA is TGTGCCAGCAGGTATCGGACTAGCGGGAAGGTCCGTGAGCAGTTCTTC. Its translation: CASRYRTSGKVREQFF.

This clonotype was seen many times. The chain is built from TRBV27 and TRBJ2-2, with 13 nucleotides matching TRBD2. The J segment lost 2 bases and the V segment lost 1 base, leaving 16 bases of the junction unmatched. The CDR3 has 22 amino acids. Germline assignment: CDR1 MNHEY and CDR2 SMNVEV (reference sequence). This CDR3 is CASSLYLPGLAGTNTNTGELFF. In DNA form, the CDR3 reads TGTGCCAGCAGTTTATACCTACCGGGACTAGCGGGAACCAATACTAACACCGGGGAGCTGTTTTTT.

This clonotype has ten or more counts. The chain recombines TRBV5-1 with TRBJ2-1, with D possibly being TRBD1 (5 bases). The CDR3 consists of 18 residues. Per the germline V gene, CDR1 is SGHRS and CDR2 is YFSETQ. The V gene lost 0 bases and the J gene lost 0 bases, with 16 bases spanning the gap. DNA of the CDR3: TGCGCCAGCAGCTTGGGACAGCTAACGTGGAGCTCCTACAATGAGCAGTTCTTC. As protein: CASSLGQLTWSSYNEQFF.

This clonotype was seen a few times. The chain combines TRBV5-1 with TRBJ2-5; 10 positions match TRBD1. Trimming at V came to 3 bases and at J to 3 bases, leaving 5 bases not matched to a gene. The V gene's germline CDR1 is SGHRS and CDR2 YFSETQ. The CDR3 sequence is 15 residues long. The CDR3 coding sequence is TGCGCCAGCAGCTCGGGACAGGGGATGAAAGAGACCCAGTACTTC. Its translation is CASSSGQGMKETQYF.

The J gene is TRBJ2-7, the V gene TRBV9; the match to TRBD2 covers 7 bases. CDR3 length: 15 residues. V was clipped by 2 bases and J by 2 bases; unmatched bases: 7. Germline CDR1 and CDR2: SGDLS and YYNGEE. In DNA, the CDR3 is TGTGCCAGCAGCGTTGGACTAGAGGCGCCCTACGAGCAGTACTTC. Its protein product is CASSVGLEAPYEQYF. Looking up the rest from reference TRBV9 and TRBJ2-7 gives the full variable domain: DSGVTQTPKHLITATGQRVTLRCSPRSGDLSVYWYQQSLDQGLQFLIQYYNGEERAKGNILERFSAQQFPDLHSELNLSSLELGDSALYFCASSVGLEAPYEQYFGPGTRLTVT.

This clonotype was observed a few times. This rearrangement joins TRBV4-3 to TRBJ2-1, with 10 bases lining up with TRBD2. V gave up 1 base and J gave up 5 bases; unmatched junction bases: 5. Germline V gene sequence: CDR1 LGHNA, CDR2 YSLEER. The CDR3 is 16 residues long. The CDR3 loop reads CASSQGGTSANNEQFF. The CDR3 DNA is TGCGCCAGCAGCCAAGGAGGGACTAGCGCTAACAATGAGCAGTTCTTC.

The CDR3 region is CASSSTVSNQPQHF. CDR3 bases: TGTGCCAGCAGTTCGACAGTCAGCAATCAGCCCCAGCATTTT. This sequence joins TRBV12-3 or TRBV12-4 and TRBJ1-5, with D possibly being TRBD1 (5 bases). The CDR3 is made up of 14 amino acids. Trimming took off 4 bases at V and 1 base at J, with 8 bases between the two ends.

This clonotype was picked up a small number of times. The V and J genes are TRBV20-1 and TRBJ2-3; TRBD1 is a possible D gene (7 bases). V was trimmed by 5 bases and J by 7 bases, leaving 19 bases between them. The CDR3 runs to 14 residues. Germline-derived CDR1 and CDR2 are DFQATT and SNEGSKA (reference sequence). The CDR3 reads CSAPSTGRSNTQYF. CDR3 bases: TGCAGTGCTCCTTCGACAGGGAGGTCGAATACGCAGTATTTT.

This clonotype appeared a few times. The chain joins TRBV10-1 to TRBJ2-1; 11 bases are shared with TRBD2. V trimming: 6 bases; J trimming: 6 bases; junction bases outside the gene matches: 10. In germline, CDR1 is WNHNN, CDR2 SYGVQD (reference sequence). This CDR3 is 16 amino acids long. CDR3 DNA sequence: TGCGCCAGCAGCGATTCACTAGCGGGGGAGATCAATGAGCAGTTCTTC. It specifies CASSDSLAGEINEQFF.

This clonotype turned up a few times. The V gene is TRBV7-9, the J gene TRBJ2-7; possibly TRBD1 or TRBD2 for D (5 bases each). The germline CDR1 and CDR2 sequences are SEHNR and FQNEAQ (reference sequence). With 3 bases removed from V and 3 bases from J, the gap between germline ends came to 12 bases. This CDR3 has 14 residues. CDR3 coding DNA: TGTGCCAGCAGCTTGGGGACGACCTACTACGAGCAGTACTTC. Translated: CASSLGTTYYEQYF.

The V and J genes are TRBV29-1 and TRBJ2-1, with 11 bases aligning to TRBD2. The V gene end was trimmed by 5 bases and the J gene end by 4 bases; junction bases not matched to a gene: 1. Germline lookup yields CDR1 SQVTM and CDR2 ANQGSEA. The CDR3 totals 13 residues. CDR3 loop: CSVTSGRYNEQFF. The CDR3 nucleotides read TGCAGCGTTACTAGCGGGAGATACAATGAGCAGTTCTTC.

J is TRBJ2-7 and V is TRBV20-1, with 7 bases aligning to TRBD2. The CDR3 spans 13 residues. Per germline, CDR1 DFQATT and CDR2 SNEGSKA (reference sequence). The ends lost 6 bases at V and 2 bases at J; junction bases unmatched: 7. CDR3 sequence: CSAPVGGTYEQYF. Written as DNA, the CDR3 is TGCAGTGCCCCCGTCGGGGGGACCTACGAGCAGTACTTC.

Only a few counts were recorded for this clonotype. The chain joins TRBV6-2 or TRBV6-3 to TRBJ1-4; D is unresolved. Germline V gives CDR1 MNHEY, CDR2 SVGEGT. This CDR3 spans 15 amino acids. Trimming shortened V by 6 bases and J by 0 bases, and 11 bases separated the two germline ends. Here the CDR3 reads CASRFRRTTNEKLFF. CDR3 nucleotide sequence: TGTGCCAGCAGGTTCCGACGGACAACTAATGAAAAACTGTTTTTT.

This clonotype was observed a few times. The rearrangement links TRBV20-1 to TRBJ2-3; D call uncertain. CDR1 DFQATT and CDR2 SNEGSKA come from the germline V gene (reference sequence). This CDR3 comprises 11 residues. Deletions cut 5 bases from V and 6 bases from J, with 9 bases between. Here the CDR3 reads CSAPNVDTQYF. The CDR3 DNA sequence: TGCAGTGCTCCTAACGTGGATACGCAGTATTTT.

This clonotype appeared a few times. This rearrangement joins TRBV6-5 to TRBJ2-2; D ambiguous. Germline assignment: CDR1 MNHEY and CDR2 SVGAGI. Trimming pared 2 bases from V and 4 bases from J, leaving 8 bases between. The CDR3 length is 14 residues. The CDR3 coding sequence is TGTGCCAGCAGTTACCTGATAGGCACCGGGGAGCTGTTTTTT. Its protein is CASSYLIGTGELFF.

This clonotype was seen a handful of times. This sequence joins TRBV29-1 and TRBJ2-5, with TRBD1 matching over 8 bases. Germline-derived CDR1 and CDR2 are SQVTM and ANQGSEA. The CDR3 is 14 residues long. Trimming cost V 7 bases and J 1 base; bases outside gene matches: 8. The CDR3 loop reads CSGKDRGGQETQYF. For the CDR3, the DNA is TGCAGCGGAAAAGACAGGGGAGGCCAAGAGACCCAGTACTTC. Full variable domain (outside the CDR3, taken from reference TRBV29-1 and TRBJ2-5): SAVISQKPSRDICQRGTSLTIQCQVDSQVTMMFWYRQQPGQSLTLIATANQGSEATYESGFVIDKFPISRPNLTFSTLTVSNMSPEDSSIYLCSGKDRGGQETQYFGPGTRLLVL.

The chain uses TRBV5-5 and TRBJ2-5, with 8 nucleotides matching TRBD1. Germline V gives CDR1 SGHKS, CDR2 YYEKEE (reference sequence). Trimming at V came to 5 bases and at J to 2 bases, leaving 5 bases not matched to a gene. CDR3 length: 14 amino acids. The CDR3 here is CASRDRVVQETQYF. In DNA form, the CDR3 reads TGTGCCAGCAGGGACAGGGTAGTTCAAGAGACCCAGTACTTC.

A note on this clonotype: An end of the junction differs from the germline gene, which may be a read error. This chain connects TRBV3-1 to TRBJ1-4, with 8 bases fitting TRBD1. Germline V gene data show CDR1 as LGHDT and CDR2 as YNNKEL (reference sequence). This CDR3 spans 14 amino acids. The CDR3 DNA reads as TGTGCCTGCAGTGGCGGGACAGGCGGTGAAAAACTGTTTTTT. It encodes CACSGGTGGEKLFF.

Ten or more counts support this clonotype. CDR3 coding DNA: TGTGCCAGCAGTTTATTTGGCGGGAGTGACACCGGGGAGCTGTTTTTT. Translation gives CASSLFGGSDTGELFF. This chain links TRBV28 with TRBJ2-2, with TRBD2 matching over 7 bases. J was trimmed by 3 bases and V by 1 base; bases with no gene match: 5. The CDR3 extends over 16 amino acids. The germline CDR1 and CDR2 sequences are MDHEN and SYDVKM.

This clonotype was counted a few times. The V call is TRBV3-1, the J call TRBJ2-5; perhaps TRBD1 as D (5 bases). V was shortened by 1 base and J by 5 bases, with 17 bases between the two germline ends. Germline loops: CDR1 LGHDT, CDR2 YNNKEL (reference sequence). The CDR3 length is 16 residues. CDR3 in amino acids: CASSQVGVANGETQYF. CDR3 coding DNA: TGTGCCAGCAGCCAAGTAGGGGTGGCCAACGGGGAGACCCAGTACTTC.

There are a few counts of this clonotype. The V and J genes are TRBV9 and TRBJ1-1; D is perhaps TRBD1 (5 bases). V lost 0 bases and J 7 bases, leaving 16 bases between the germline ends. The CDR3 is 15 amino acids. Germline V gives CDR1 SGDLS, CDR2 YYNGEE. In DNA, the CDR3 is TGTGCCAGCAGCGTAGGTCCGGGGCAGGGAGATGAAGCTTTCTTT. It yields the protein CASSVGPGQGDEAFF. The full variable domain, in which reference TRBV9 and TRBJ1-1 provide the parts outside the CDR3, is DSGVTQTPKHLITATGQRVTLRCSPRSGDLSVYWYQQSLDQGLQFLIQYYNGEERAKGNILERFSAQQFPDLHSELNLSSLELGDSALYFCASSVGPGQGDEAFFGQGTRLTVV.

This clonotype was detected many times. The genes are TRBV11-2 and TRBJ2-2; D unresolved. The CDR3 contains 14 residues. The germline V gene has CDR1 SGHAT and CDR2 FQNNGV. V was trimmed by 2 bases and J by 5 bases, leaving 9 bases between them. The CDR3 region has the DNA TGTGCCAGCAGCTTAAACGCAGGAACCGGGGAGCTGTTTTTT. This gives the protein CASSLNAGTGELFF.

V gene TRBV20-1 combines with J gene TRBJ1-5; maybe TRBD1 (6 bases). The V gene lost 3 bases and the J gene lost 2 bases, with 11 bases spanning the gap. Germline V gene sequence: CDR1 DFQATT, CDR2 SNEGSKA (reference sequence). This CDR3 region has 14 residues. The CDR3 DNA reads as TGCAGTGCTAGTTGGGGGGCGGGCAATCAGCCCCAGCATTTT. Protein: CSASWGAGNQPQHF.

The CDR3, as DNA: TGCGCCAGCAGCCAAGGGGGTAGCGGGGGCGATACGCAGTATTTT. Protein product: CASSQGGSGGDTQYF. The rearrangement links TRBV4-3 to TRBJ2-3; the match to TRBD2 covers 9 bases. Germline V gene data show CDR1 as LGHNA and CDR2 as YSLEER. Trimming cost V 1 base and J 6 bases; bases outside gene matches: 5. CDR3 length: 15 residues.